This entry lists 19 T cell receptor beta chains sequenced from one sample in a study of blood T cell repertoires in COVID-19 (dated by TCRdb to 2018 to 2020). The library was built by means of the immunoSEQ multiplex PCR assay. What TCRdb holds here is the immuneACCESS table cut down to in-frame rearrangements. Part of the clones is not present; checked against another copy, under half of the missing clones reflect an unresolved V gene, and the others are unexplained. This sample gives 300,000 to 400,000 clones in total; more than 75% of them show up just once. The top ten clonotypes cover approximately 0.93% of the sample. Sequencing input: PBMCs or T cells enriched from blood (not recorded which). The receptor source for this set is a woman in her twenties or thirties who had recovered from COVID-19.

The rearrangement links TRBV28 to TRBJ1-5, with 8 bases lining up with TRBD1. The CDR3 length is 13 residues. J lost 4 bases, V lost 10 bases, and 6 bases had no gene match. Germline CDR1 MDHEN, CDR2 SYDVKM. In DNA, the CDR3 is TGTGCCACCCGGACAGGGCCTAATCAGCCCCAGCATTTT. Protein product: CATRTGPNQPQHF.

Only a few counts were recorded for this clone. This chain joins TRBV12-3 or TRBV12-4 and TRBJ1-4, with 8 bases lining up with TRBD1. V lost 5 bases to trimming and J lost 8 bases; unmatched junction nucleotides: 4. CDR3 length equals 13 residues. The chain's CDR3 is CASSVRQGEKLFF. The CDR3 DNA reads as TGTGCCAGCAGTGTTCGACAGGGGGAAAAACTGTTTTTT.

This chain connects TRBV5-4 to TRBJ2-7; D is possibly TRBD1 (6 bases). CDR1 is SGHNT, CDR2 YYREEE, per germline (reference sequence). The CDR3 has 14 amino acids. The germline V and J ends were trimmed by 2 bases and 3 bases, with 12 bases remaining between them. The CDR3 sequence is CASSLRDNRYEQYF. In DNA, the CDR3 is TGTGCCAGCAGCTTACGGGACAACCGCTACGAGCAGTACTTC. Using reference TRBV5-4 and TRBJ2-7 for the parts outside the CDR3, the full variable domain is ETGVTQSPTHLIKTRGQQVTLRCSSQSGHNTVSWYQQALGQGPQFIFQYYREEENGRGNFPPRFSGLQFPNYSSELNVNALELDDSALYLCASSLRDNRYEQYFGPGTRLTVT.

The chain carries TRBV28 and TRBJ2-4; 10 bases are a match to TRBD1. V shed 5 bases and J 5 bases; nucleotides not matched to a gene: 12. In germline, CDR1 is MDHEN, CDR2 SYDVKM. The CDR3 loop spans 17 amino acids. The DNA for the CDR3 is TGTGCCAGCAGTCCCCAGCCCCTGACAGGGGGCCAAAACATTCAGTACTTC. Translated, it gives CASSPQPLTGGQNIQYF.

The chain is built from TRBV7-8 and TRBJ2-7; 8 bases map to TRBD1. The V and J ends lost 5 bases and 6 bases, in that order; junction bases with no gene match: 12. CDR1 is SGHVS, CDR2 FQNEAQ, per germline. The CDR3 is made up of 15 amino acids. CDR3 sequence (DNA): TGTGCCAGCAGCCCTATGACAGGGGAATGGAGCGAGCAGTACTTC. Its protein is CASSPMTGEWSEQYF.

In DNA, the CDR3 is TGTGCCAGCAGTTTAAGGTTAGCAAGTTCACCCCTCCACTTT. This encodes CASSLRLASSPLHF. The rearrangement joins TRBV28 to TRBJ1-6; D gene unclear. There are 14 residues in the CDR3. CDR1 is MDHEN, CDR2 SYDVKM, per germline. Trimming cost V 2 bases and J 9 bases, with 11 bases left between them.

The CDR3 sequence: CAISDTDRWSSGNTIYF. As DNA, the CDR3 is TGTGCCATCAGTGACACGGACAGGTGGAGCTCTGGAAACACCATATATTTT. The chain has TRBV10-3 and TRBJ1-3, with TRBD1 identical over 7 bases. CDR3 size: 17 residues. The V gene's germline CDR1 is ENHRY and CDR2 SYGVKD. V lost 3 bases to trimming and J lost 0 bases; unmatched junction nucleotides: 8.

The chain links TRBV2 to TRBJ2-5, with D hard to call. Trimming pared 6 bases from V and 4 bases from J, leaving 6 bases between. The CDR3 has 11 amino acids. In germline, CDR1 is SNHLY, CDR2 FYNNEI. The CDR3 region is CASRPRETQYF. Here the CDR3 DNA reads TGTGCCAGCAGGCCCAGAGAGACCCAGTACTTC.

The CDR3 nucleotides are TGTGCCAGCAGCTTAGGACAGCCGAACACCGGGGAGCTGTTTTTT. It encodes CASSLGQPNTGELFF. This chain uses TRBV7-9 with TRBJ2-2; tentatively, D is TRBD1 (5 bases). This CDR3 spans 15 amino acids. Trimming stripped 1 base from V and 0 bases from J, with 6 bases between. CDR1 and CDR2 (germline): SEHNR, FQNEAQ (reference sequence).

V is TRBV3-1 (or the pseudogene TRBV3-2) and J is TRBJ2-3; 8 bases line up with TRBD2. This CDR3 has 17 amino acids. The V gene's germline CDR1 is LGHDT and CDR2 YNNKEL (reference sequence). V trimming: 1 base; J trimming: 6 bases; junction bases outside the gene matches: 12. The CDR3 loop reads CASSQGSRGGALDTQYF. As DNA, the CDR3 is TGTGCCAGCAGCCAAGGATCACGGGGGGGAGCACTTGATACGCAGTATTTT.

The V and J genes are TRBV28 and TRBJ2-1; a weak D match, TRBD2 (6 bases). The CDR3 contains 16 residues. CDR1 MDHEN and CDR2 SYDVKM come from the germline V gene. V lost 5 bases and J 5 bases, leaving 19 bases between the germline ends. The CDR3 spells CASSPWGGGTHNEQFF. The CDR3 DNA sequence: TGTGCCAGCAGTCCATGGGGTGGGGGGACTCACAATGAGCAGTTCTTC.

The V gene is TRBV7-5, the J gene TRBJ1-5; TRBD1 was called by the table and not checked on the DNA. TRBV7-5 represents a pseudogene. CDR3 length: 21 residues. DNA for the CDR3: TGTGTCAGAAGCCCTCGGAGGGACAGGGGGCGATTACTCTATAGCAATCAGCCCCAGCATTTT. It encodes CVRSPRRDRGRLLYSNQPQHF.

This clone was seen a single time. The V gene is TRBV24-1, the J gene TRBJ2-1, with 7 bases fitting TRBD2. The ends lost 6 bases at V and 6 bases at J; junction bases unmatched: 7. CDR3 length equals 14 residues. CDR1 is KGHDR, CDR2 SFDVKD, per germline. The CDR3 region has the DNA TGTGCCACCAGTCGGCGGGGGATTTCCAATGAGCAGTTCTTC. Protein: CATSRRGISNEQFF.

The rearrangement joins TRBV6-5 to TRBJ1-2; D is perhaps TRBD1 (5 bases). Between the trimmed V and J ends, which lost 5 bases and 4 bases, there was a span of 11 bases. The CDR3 length is 13 residues. Germline V lookup: CDR1 MNHEY, CDR2 SVGAGI. Here the CDR3 DNA reads TGTGCCAGCAGTACGACAGACCTCTATGGCTACACCTTC. As protein: CASSTTDLYGYTF.

V gene TRBV2 combines with J gene TRBJ2-7, with a tentative D call TRBD1 (6 bases). V lost 6 bases and J lost 4, with 16 bases in between. CDR3 length: 14 amino acids. Germline values: CDR1 SNHLY, CDR2 FYNNEI. CDR3 DNA: TGTGCCAGCAGGGACAGAGGGAACAAGTACGAGCAGTACTTC. This encodes CASRDRGNKYEQYF. Supplemented by reference TRBV2 and TRBJ2-7, the full variable domain reads EPEVTQTPSHQVTQMGQEVILRCVPISNHLYFYWYRQILGQKVEFLVSFYNNEISEKSEIFDDQFSVERPDGSNFTLKIRSTKLEDSAMYFCASRDRGNKYEQYFGPGTRLTVT.

The chain carries TRBV6-6 and TRBJ1-5; D remains ambiguous. The CDR3 is 15 residues long. Germline CDR1 and CDR2: MNHNY and SVGAGI (reference sequence). Trimming left V 3 bases short and J 9 bases short, with 18 bases between. This chain's CDR3 is CASSYSTGMGGPQHF. CDR3 DNA: TGTGCCAGCAGTTATTCGACGGGGATGGGAGGGCCCCAGCATTTT.

The chain joins TRBV30 to TRBJ1-2, with TRBD1 identical over 7 bases. The length of the CDR3 is 13 residues. V gave up 1 base and J gave up 6 bases; unmatched junction bases: 5. Germline V CDR1 and CDR2: GTSNPN, SVGIG (reference sequence). The CDR3 coding sequence is TGTGCCTGGAGTGAAACAGGGGCTGATGGCTACACCTTC. Amino acid sequence: CAWSETGADGYTF.

This clone was seen just once. The chain couples TRBV28 to TRBJ1-2; 10 bases align to TRBD1. Trimming at V came to 3 bases and at J to 8 bases, leaving 6 bases not matched to a gene. This CDR3 spans 14 amino acids. Germline V gene lookup returns CDR1 MDHEN and CDR2 SYDVKM. CDR3 in DNA: TGTGCCAGCAGTTTTCGACAGGGGGCCGCAGGCTACACCTTC. It yields the protein CASSFRQGAAGYTF.

The chain recombines TRBV3-1 (or the pseudogene TRBV3-2) with TRBJ1-1, with no clear D. The CDR3 runs 13 residues. The germline V gene encodes CDR1 LGHDT and CDR2 YNNKEL (reference sequence). Trimming left V 3 bases short and J 3 bases short, with 8 bases between. In nucleotides, the CDR3 is TGTGCCAGCAGCCAGAGGTTGGACACTGAAGCTTTCTTT. It encodes CASSQRLDTEAFF.